Each of the 15 T cell receptor beta chains below was sequenced from the same sample in a study of blood T cell repertoires in COVID-19. Using immunoSEQ multiplex PCR, the repertoire was profiled, and TCRdb retains in-frame clones only, with some absent. This table has 98,000 or so clones, about four fifths appearing once. Sequenced sample: peripheral blood. The receptors were sampled from a man in his fifties or sixties with acute or convalescent COVID-19.

This sequence joins TRBV10-2 and TRBJ2-4; TRBD2 is a possible D gene (5 bases). The CDR3 runs 18 residues. V was pared by 3 bases and J by 0 bases, with 18 bases between. The germline CDR1 and CDR2 sequences are WSHSY and SAAADI. CDR3 protein: CASSDQKGGDLAKNIQYF. Written as DNA, the CDR3 is TGCGCCAGCAGTGACCAGAAAGGAGGCGATCTAGCCAAAAACATTCAGTACTTC.

The chain's CDR3 is CASSFLAGYGLNEQFF. As DNA, the CDR3 is TGTGCCAGCAGTTTTTTAGCGGGCTACGGGCTCAATGAGCAGTTCTTC. The chain carries TRBV6-2 or TRBV6-3 and TRBJ2-1; 7 bases match TRBD2. With 4 bases clipped from V and 6 bases from J, the junction kept 12 bases outside the gene matches. The CDR3 contains 16 residues. The germline V gene has CDR1 MNHEY and CDR2 SVGEGT.

The chain combines TRBV19 with TRBJ1-1, with TRBD1 matching 8 bases. The V segment lost 6 bases and the J segment 5 bases; nucleotides outside the gene matches: 5. The CDR3 has 13 amino acids. The V gene's germline CDR1 is LNHDA and CDR2 SQIVND (reference sequence). CDR3 residues: CASRGQGGTEAFF. For the CDR3, the DNA is TGTGCCAGTAGAGGACAGGGTGGAACTGAAGCTTTCTTT.

The chain has TRBV21-1 and TRBJ2-5; no check of the table's D call, TRBD1, against the DNA was made. TRBV21-1 is a known pseudogene. The CDR3 spans 16 residues. In DNA, the CDR3 is TGTGCCAGCAGCCCTCCCCCAGGGGAGCTAGGAGAGACCCAGTACTTC. As protein: CASSPPPGELGETQYF.

This clone appeared a few times. The J gene is TRBJ1-4, the V gene TRBV18; D not certain. The V gene's germline CDR1 is KGHSH and CDR2 LQKENI. The CDR3 consists of 15 residues. The V end lost 0 bases, the J end lost 0 bases, and 5 bases lay between the germline ends. CDR3 DNA sequence: TGTGCCAGCTCACCACCACGGGCAACTAATGAAAAACTGTTTTTT. Translating it yields CASSPPRATNEKLFF.

This clone was detected a few times. This chain's CDR3 is CASSLAGEQGRGGEQFF. CDR3 sequence (DNA): TGTGCCAGCAGCTTAGCGGGTGAACAGGGTAGAGGGGGTGAGCAGTTCTTC. The chain joins TRBV7-6 to TRBJ2-1; the D gene is possibly TRBD1 (6 bases). V shed 0 bases and J shed 9 bases, with 21 bases lying between them. Germline V lookup: CDR1 SGHVS, CDR2 FNYEAQ. The CDR3 extends over 17 amino acids.

This clone was seen only once. The chain joins TRBV19 to TRBJ2-5; tentatively, D is TRBD1 (6 bases). Trimming took off 5 bases at V and 4 bases at J, with 11 bases between the two ends. Germline CDR1 LNHDA, CDR2 SQIVND (reference sequence). The CDR3 consists of 13 residues. The CDR3, as DNA: TGTGCCAGTAGTGGGGGCTGGGGAGAGACCCAGTACTTC. Its translation: CASSGGWGETQYF.

The chain carries TRBV20-1 and TRBJ2-5; no firm D call. V gave up 2 bases and J gave up 7 bases, with 5 bases separating them. In germline, CDR1 is DFQATT, CDR2 SNEGSKA (reference sequence). CDR3 length: 10 amino acids. CDR3 protein: CSARQATQYF. The CDR3 DNA reads TGCAGTGCTAGACAGGCGACCCAGTACTTC.

This CDR3 reads CASWGGAQYF. The CDR3 DNA reads as TGTGCCAGCTGGGGGGGGGCGCAGTATTTT. This rearrangement joins TRBV7-9 to TRBJ2-3; TRBD2 aligns across 7 bases. The length of the CDR3 is 10 residues. CDR1 and CDR2 (germline): SEHNR, FQNEAQ (reference sequence). V lost 8 bases and J lost 10; bases outside the gene matches: 3. The entire variable domain, with the rest obtained from reference TRBV7-9 and TRBJ2-3, is as follows: DTGVSQNPRHKITKRGQNVTFRCDPISEHNRLYWYRQTLGQGPEFLTYFQNEAQLEKSRLLSDRFSAERPKGSFSTLEIQRTEQGDSAMYLCASWGGAQYFGPGTRLTVL.

The chain is built from TRBV5-4 and TRBJ2-7; 12 positions match TRBD2. CDR3 length equals 17 residues. In germline, CDR1 is SGHNT, CDR2 YYREEE (reference sequence). The trim removed 0 bases at V and 11 bases at J, leaving 15 bases unmatched. The CDR3 DNA follows: TGTGCCAGCAGCTTGGGGGGGGGACTAGCGGGCGGACGGGTTGAGTACTTC. Its translation: CASSLGGGLAGGRVEYF.

This chain connects TRBV6-5 to TRBJ1-6; D remains ambiguous. Germline values: CDR1 MNHEY, CDR2 SVGAGI. The CDR3 spans 12 residues. The V end was cut by 6 bases, the J end by 3 bases, with 3 bases between. This CDR3 is CASSHYNSPLHF. CDR3 DNA sequence: TGTGCCAGCAGCCACTATAATTCACCCCTCCACTTT.

The chain is built from TRBV2 and TRBJ1-6; D is unclear. The V gene's germline CDR1 is SNHLY and CDR2 FYNNEI. The CDR3 is 15 amino acids. The V end lost 2 bases, the J end lost 9 bases, and 14 bases lay between the germline ends. The CDR3 spells CASSEMGRASSPLHF. CDR3 bases: TGTGCCAGCAGTGAAATGGGGAGGGCATCTTCACCCCTCCACTTT.

The rearrangement links TRBV10-1 to TRBJ2-1; 10 bases line up with TRBD2. The CDR3 extends over 18 amino acids. Germline V CDR1 and CDR2: WNHNN, SYGVQD (reference sequence). The junction had 15 bases not matched to a gene; V was cut back by 6 bases and J by 4 bases. The CDR3 protein is CASSYQLSSGRSYNEQFF. In DNA, the CDR3 is TGCGCCAGCAGCTACCAACTTTCTAGCGGGAGATCATACAATGAGCAGTTCTTC.

The J gene is TRBJ2-3, the V gene TRBV5-1; 9 bases map to TRBD1. The J segment lost 3 bases and the V segment lost 6 bases, leaving 5 bases of the junction unmatched. There are 14 residues in the CDR3. Per germline, CDR1 SGHRS and CDR2 YFSETQ. Here the CDR3 DNA reads TGCGCCAGCAAAAAACAGGGGGCAACAGATACGCAGTATTTT. Its protein product is CASKKQGATDTQYF.

The rearrangement links TRBV28 to TRBJ1-5, with D perhaps matching TRBD1 (6 bases). V was trimmed by 4 bases and J by 4 bases, leaving 11 bases between them. The V gene's germline CDR1 is MDHEN and CDR2 SYDVKM. The CDR3 is 14 amino acids. DNA for the CDR3: TGTGCCAGCAGTTCCGGACAGATAAATCAGCCCCAGCATTTT. Protein product: CASSSGQINQPQHF. Full variable domain (rest looked up from reference TRBV28 and TRBJ1-5): DVKVTQSSRYLVKRTGEKVFLECVQDMDHENMFWYRQDPGLGLRLIYFSYDVKMKEKGDIPEGYSVSREKKERFSLILESASTNQTSMYLCASSSGQINQPQHFGDGTRLSIL.